This T cell receptor (beta chain) was documented in a study of T cells after yellow fever vaccination (dated by TCRdb to 2018 to 2020). With regard to the full study: Libraries from fractions with low cell numbers were prepared with the SMART-Seq v4 Ultra Low Input RNA kit. To track T-cell clones before and after primary and booster YFV17D yellow fever vaccination, bulk TCR alpha and beta repertoires were sequenced longitudinally. Two healthy male donors, one aged 18 to 30 and one aged 30 to 40 years, made up the cohort. Blood was collected at multiple timepoints before and after primary and secondary immunization, and bulk PBMC replicates and cell subsets were isolated.

Interpreted using the paper, the treatment or condition label stands for: live attenuated yellow fever vaccine strain. At each blood-draw timepoint, two biological replicates of bulk PBMCs were obtained. PBMCs were isolated from peripheral blood using a standard Ficoll-Paque protocol. RNA was extracted with TriZol from bulk PBMCs, CD4 and CD8 fractions, and dextramer-positive and dextramer-negative fractions. What the work shows at the level of the full study, not this receptor alone: Compared with the primary T-cell response, the secondary T-cell response was weaker but faster, peaking on day 5 rather than day 15. Because only a couple of donors were included in the study, the extent to which the findings can be generalized is limited. Computational filtering was needed because FACS-sorted repertoires could contain abundant contaminating clonotypes from the bulk population. After the booster, most clones that had expanded after primary vaccination were detected again (over 95% of CD4 and roughly 86% of CD8), suggesting broad maintenance of memory. A small fraction of clonotypes showed up in both the CD4 and CD8 compartments, probably as a result of convergent recombination.

To note about this clonotype: The antigen it binds to is not known. Per-base qualities were not stored, and no clone one base away is much larger.

Sequencer: Illumina NovaSeq 6000. TCR cDNA was made using 5'RACE template switching, a step that added a universal primer site and unique molecular identifiers. Priming of cDNA synthesis was performed from both the TCR alpha and TCR beta constant segments. Library amplification used two PCR steps, and the second PCR step added sample barcodes and sequencing adapters. Sequencing of libraries was performed on Illumina HiSeq 2500 (2x100 bp) or NovaSeq (2x150 bp). In the original analysis: MIGEC handled demultiplexing of reads and collapsing into UMI consensus sequences, while MiXCR performed V(D)J alignment. Clonotypes responding to the vaccine were identified with edgeR on replicate PBMC samples, with the criteria of FDR below 0.01 and a log2 fold change above 5 up to day 15. Bulk clonotypes were assigned CD4 or CD8 identity according to which sequenced CD4 or CD8 repertoire held them at higher abundance. TCRdb's own reprocessing of the public reads used fastp at Q25 and MiXCR and kept productive beta chains. Under each unique CDR3 protein, matching rows form one entry showing the most common genes and DNA. These V and J calls originate from TCRdb's pipeline instead of the authors' own analysis. Counted in this sample were hundreds of thousands of distinct CDR3 sequences; around a sixth of them appeared once. The ten largest make up 18% of the sample.

The germline V gene encodes CDR1 MNHEY and CDR2 SVGEGT. The V end gives up 7 bases and the J end 5 bases, leaving 8 bases in the junction not matched to a gene. The CDR3 runs 15 amino acids, cysteine and phenylalanine included. Here the CDR3 DNA is all that survives: 45 bases in frame from base 1. This receptor chain uses TRBV6-2 or TRBV6-3 and TRBJ2-1; TRBD2 fits 10 bases in the junction. The clonotype originates from a young man who received the YFV17D yellow fever vaccine. The sequencing used PBMCs, collected before the yellow fever booster vaccination. The DNA reads TGTGCCAGCACCCTTAGCGGGGGGCCCGACAATGAGCAGTTCTTC. Translated, this gives CASTLSGGPDNEQFF.